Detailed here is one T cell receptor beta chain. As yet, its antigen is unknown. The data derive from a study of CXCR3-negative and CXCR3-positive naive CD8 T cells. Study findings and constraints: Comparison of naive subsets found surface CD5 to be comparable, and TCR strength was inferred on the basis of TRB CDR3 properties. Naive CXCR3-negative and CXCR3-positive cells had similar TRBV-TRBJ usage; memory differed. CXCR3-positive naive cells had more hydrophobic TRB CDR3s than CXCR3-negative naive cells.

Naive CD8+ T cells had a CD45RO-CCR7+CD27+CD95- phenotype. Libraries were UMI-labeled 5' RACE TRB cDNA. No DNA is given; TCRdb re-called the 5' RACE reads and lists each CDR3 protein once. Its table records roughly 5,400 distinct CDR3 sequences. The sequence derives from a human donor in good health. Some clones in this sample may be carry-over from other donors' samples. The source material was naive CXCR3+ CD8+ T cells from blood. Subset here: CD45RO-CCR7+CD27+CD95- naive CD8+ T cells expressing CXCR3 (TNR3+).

CDR3 sequence: CASSAGQGGTEAFF. V gene TRBV7-6 combines with J gene TRBJ1-1; TCRdb reports TRBD1, a call that lacks DNA to check it against. The CDR3 loop spans 14 amino acids. The germline gives CDR1 SGHVS, CDR2 FNYEAQ.